These 27 T cell receptor beta chains were all obtained from the same sample, sequenced in a study of cytomegalovirus exposure and HLA in healthy donors. This PCR relied on a set of 60 Vbeta primers and 13 Jbeta primers. Profiled with immunoSEQ multiplex PCR; TCRdb holds only in-frame clones, not every one. The table records around 94,000 clones, roughly 84% of them present only once. Sequencing used PBMCs. All receptors derive from a young man in good health and CMV-seronegative.

Only a few counts were recorded for this clone. The V and J genes are TRBV27 and TRBJ1-5; D call uncertain. Germline lookup yields CDR1 MNHEY and CDR2 SMNVEV (reference sequence). Between the trimmed V and J ends, which lost 3 bases and 5 bases, there was a span of 8 bases. The CDR3 consists of 13 residues. The CDR3 loop is CASSFGAYQPQHF. As DNA, the CDR3 is TGTGCCAGCAGTTTCGGAGCTTATCAGCCCCAGCATTTT.

This clone was observed once. The chain combines TRBV28 with TRBJ2-3; D is perhaps TRBD1 (6 bases). The CDR3 runs to 16 residues. The V and J ends lost 4 bases and 6 bases respectively, with 20 bases between them. Germline CDR1 reads MDHEN; CDR2 reads SYDVKM. Here the CDR3 reads CASSSQTPQGTDTQYF. CDR3 coding DNA: TGTGCCAGCAGTTCCCAAACCCCGCAGGGGACCGATACGCAGTATTTT.

The chain joins TRBV5-1 to TRBJ1-1, with D possibly matching TRBD1 (5 bases). CDR3 size: 15 residues. CDR1 is SGHRS and CDR2 is YFSETQ in the germline V gene. Trimming shortened V by 3 bases and J by 1 base, and 13 bases separated the two germline ends. The CDR3 is CASSSASTGNTEAFF. The CDR3 DNA reads TGCGCCAGCAGCTCCGCCTCTACAGGGAACACTGAAGCTTTCTTT.

The genes are TRBV7-8 and TRBJ1-2, with D hard to call. The CDR3 runs 15 residues. Germline V CDR1 and CDR2: SGHVS, FQNEAQ. V lost 5 bases and J lost 0, with 13 bases in between. In nucleotides, the CDR3 is TGTGCCAGCAGCCCTCAAAGACAAGCTAACTATGGCTACACCTTC. Protein product: CASSPQRQANYGYTF.

This rearrangement joins TRBV18 to TRBJ2-7, with TRBD2 identical over 11 bases. Trimming removed 2 bases from V and 6 bases from J; junction bases left unmatched: 9. Germline values: CDR1 KGHSH, CDR2 LQKENI. The CDR3 consists of 16 residues. CDR3 protein: CASSPRMWTSGSEQYF. The CDR3 bases are TGTGCCAGCTCACCAAGGATGTGGACTAGCGGGTCCGAGCAGTACTTC.

The chain has TRBV19 and TRBJ1-1, with D hard to call. The CDR3 loop spans 17 amino acids. Germline V gene sequence: CDR1 LNHDA, CDR2 SQIVND (reference sequence). V lost 7 bases to trimming and J lost 2 bases, with 23 bases between them. This CDR3 is CASTLTRRLTQNTEAFF. DNA for the CDR3: TGTGCCAGTACCCTGACACGAAGATTGACCCAAAACACTGAAGCTTTCTTT.

The chain links TRBV7-9 to TRBJ2-3, with 7 nucleotides matching TRBD2. The CDR3 contains 15 residues. With V trimmed by 1 base and J by 4 bases, 5 bases remained unmatched. Germline-derived CDR1 and CDR2 are SEHNR and FQNEAQ (reference sequence). CDR3 DNA sequence: TGTGCCAGCAGCTTAGTGCGGGAGTCCCCAGATACGCAGTATTTT. Protein: CASSLVRESPDTQYF.

V is TRBV7-9 and J is TRBJ1-1; 8 bases are a match to TRBD1. The ends lost 6 bases at V and 0 bases at J; junction bases unmatched: 0. Germline assignment: CDR1 SEHNR and CDR2 FQNEAQ (reference sequence). This CDR3 comprises 13 residues. The chain's CDR3 is CASRDRVNTEAFF. Written as DNA, the CDR3 is TGTGCCAGCAGGGACAGGGTGAACACTGAAGCTTTCTTT.

Only a few counts were recorded for this clone. The chain carries TRBV6-5 and TRBJ2-1, with TRBD2 as a possible D gene (6 bases). The CDR3 is 12 residues long. Trimming left V 6 bases short and J 7 bases short, with 10 bases between. The V gene's germline CDR1 is MNHEY and CDR2 SVGAGI. The CDR3 protein is CASSYGTNEQFF. The CDR3 DNA is TGTGCCAGCAGCTATGGGACTAATGAGCAGTTCTTC.

The gene calls are TRBV28 and TRBJ1-5; possible D gene TRBD1, 5 bases. Germline CDR1 and CDR2: MDHEN and SYDVKM. The CDR3 is 14 amino acids. V gave up 3 bases and J gave up 7 bases, with 13 bases separating them. The DNA of the CDR3 is TGTGCCAGCAGTTTGGACACCCGAGGACAGCCCCAGCATTTT. Translation gives CASSLDTRGQPQHF.

The rearrangement links TRBV6-5 to TRBJ2-7, with TRBD1 matching 9 bases. The CDR3 spans 14 residues. Germline V gives CDR1 MNHEY, CDR2 SVGAGI. The V gene end was trimmed by 6 bases and the J gene end by 5 bases; junction bases not matched to a gene: 8. The CDR3 nucleotides are TGTGCCAGCAGCCGTCCCGGGACAGGGAACGAGCAGTACTTC. Encoded protein: CASSRPGTGNEQYF.

The chain joins TRBV27 to TRBJ2-3; D unresolved. Per the germline V gene, CDR1 is MNHEY and CDR2 is SMNVEV (reference sequence). This CDR3 is 13 amino acids long. V was pared by 5 bases and J by 1 base, with 7 bases between. The CDR3 region has the DNA TGTGCCAGCAGTCCTCCGGGCACAGATACGCAGTATTTT. Encoded protein: CASSPPGTDTQYF.

This rearrangement joins TRBV19 to TRBJ2-7; 7 bases are shared with TRBD2. CDR1 LNHDA and CDR2 SQIVND come from the germline V gene (reference sequence). The CDR3 sequence is 11 residues long. V was pared by 3 bases and J by 8 bases, with 1 base of the junction left unmatched. In DNA, the CDR3 is TGTGCCAGTAGTATGGGGGGGAAGCAGTACTTC. Amino acid sequence: CASSMGGKQYF.

This sequence joins TRBV5-6 and TRBJ2-2; D is possibly TRBD1 (5 bases). Germline CDR1 and CDR2: SGHDT and YYEEEE. The CDR3 is 15 residues long. Trimming pared 2 bases from V and 0 bases from J, leaving 8 bases between. The CDR3 spells CASSLRTSNTGELFF. CDR3 nucleotide sequence: TGTGCCAGCAGCTTACGGACATCGAACACCGGGGAGCTGTTTTTT.

In DNA form, the CDR3 reads TGCGCCAGCGGTGACAGTAAAGATACGCAGTATTTT. It yields the protein CASGDSKDTQYF. The genes are TRBV5-1 and TRBJ2-3, with D tentatively TRBD1 (5 bases). Germline V gives CDR1 SGHRS, CDR2 YFSETQ. The V and J ends lost 7 bases and 5 bases respectively, with 11 bases between them. This CDR3 contains 12 residues.

The V and J genes are TRBV6-5 and TRBJ2-7, with 7 bases lining up with TRBD2. The CDR3 sequence is 14 residues long. Germline V lookup: CDR1 MNHEY, CDR2 SVGAGI. V shed 8 bases and J 2 bases; nucleotides not matched to a gene: 9. The CDR3 coding sequence is TGTGCCAGCGGTCGATTAGCGGGTACCTACGAGCAGTACTTC. This translates into CASGRLAGTYEQYF.

The chain is built from TRBV15 and TRBJ1-1; 11 nucleotides line up with TRBD1. The CDR3 length is 18 residues. CDR1 is LNHNV and CDR2 is YYDKDF in the germline V gene (reference sequence). V lost 7 bases, J lost 3 bases, and 16 bases stayed unmatched. CDR3 in DNA: TGTGCCACCACCCGGATGGACAGGGGGCACGTTCGTGACACTGAAGCTTTCTTT. The encoded protein is CATTRMDRGHVRDTEAFF.

CDR3 coding DNA: TGCGCCAGCGGGTCCAGAGAGGGTGAAAAACTGTTTTTT. As protein: CASGSREGEKLFF. The chain combines TRBV4-1 with TRBJ1-4; D is undetermined. The CDR3 consists of 13 residues. The germline CDR1 and CDR2 sequences are MGHRA and YSYEKL. Trimming shortened V by 8 bases and J by 7 bases, and 14 bases separated the two germline ends.

Written as DNA, the CDR3 is TGTGCCAGCAGTCGATTTGGGGCTGGCTACACCTTC. It translates to CASSRFGAGYTF. The V gene is TRBV28, the J gene TRBJ1-2; TRBD1 might be the D (5 bases). V lost 5 bases, J lost 7 bases, and 11 bases lay in between. Germline CDR1 and CDR2: MDHEN and SYDVKM. The CDR3 contains 12 residues.

The rearrangement links TRBV27 to TRBJ1-1, with D unresolved. This CDR3 has 15 residues. V lost 0 bases and J 4 bases, leaving 12 bases between the germline ends. Germline V gives CDR1 MNHEY, CDR2 SMNVEV (reference sequence). DNA for the CDR3: TGTGCCAGCAGTTTATCTGGGCGGAGGATCACTGAAGCTTTCTTT. It codes for CASSLSGRRITEAFF.

The CDR3 DNA sequence: TGCGCCAGCAGCCAAGATCTAGGACTAGCGGGAGAGGGCACAGATACGCAGTATTTT. Its protein is CASSQDLGLAGEGTDTQYF. J is TRBJ2-3 and V is TRBV4-1; 13 positions match TRBD2. Trimming cost V 0 bases and J 1 base; bases outside gene matches: 7. The CDR3 has 19 amino acids. Germline V gene sequence: CDR1 MGHRA, CDR2 YSYEKL.

The chain carries TRBV7-9 and TRBJ1-1; 10 positions match TRBD1. CDR1 and CDR2 from the germline V gene are SEHNR and FQNEAQ (reference sequence). The CDR3 spans 15 residues. V gave up 3 bases and J gave up 5 bases; unmatched junction bases: 6. CDR3 bases: TGTGCCAGCAGCTTGACAGGGGGCGCGGGGACTGAAGCTTTCTTT. Its protein is CASSLTGGAGTEAFF.

The rearrangement uses TRBV10-1 and TRBJ1-1, with D possibly TRBD1 on 5 matching bases. Germline CDR1 is WNHNN and CDR2 is SYGVQD (reference sequence). V was trimmed by 9 bases and J by 2 bases, leaving 16 bases between them. This CDR3 comprises 14 residues. CDR3 amino acids: CASSVGGLNTEAFF. For the CDR3, the DNA is TGCGCCAGTTCCGTCGGGGGTTTAAACACTGAAGCTTTCTTT.

The chain carries TRBV30 and TRBJ1-2, with 9 bases aligning to TRBD1. V lost 2 bases and J lost 6; bases outside the gene matches: 7. Germline CDR1 is GTSNPN and CDR2 is SVGIG (reference sequence). The CDR3 is made up of 14 amino acids. CDR3 DNA: TGTGCCTGGAGTACCGGGACAGGGAATAATGGCTACACCTTC. This encodes CAWSTGTGNNGYTF.

This clone was recorded once. This rearrangement joins TRBV10-2 to TRBJ1-2, with 9 bases fitting TRBD1. This CDR3 spans 14 amino acids. V lost 6 bases and J lost 0; bases outside the gene matches: 2. Germline assignment: CDR1 WSHSY and CDR2 SAAADI. CDR3 bases: TGCGCCAGCAGGGGACAGGGACCTAACTATGGCTACACCTTC. Translation gives CASRGQGPNYGYTF.

The chain links TRBV5-1 to TRBJ1-4; 8 bases fit TRBD1. CDR1 is SGHRS and CDR2 is YFSETQ in the germline V gene. Germline trimming cut 4 bases from V and 4 bases from J; bases unmatched to any gene: 15. The CDR3 length is 18 residues. The CDR3 sequence is CASSEPPGQVSGNEKLFF. The CDR3 nucleotides are TGCGCCAGCAGCGAGCCTCCGGGACAGGTATCCGGTAATGAAAAACTGTTTTTT.

Only a few counts were recorded for this clone. This rearrangement joins TRBV19 to TRBJ1-5; tentatively, D is TRBD1 (5 bases). This CDR3 contains 14 residues. V was pared by 6 bases and J by 2 bases, with 11 bases between. The V gene's germline CDR1 is LNHDA and CDR2 SQIVND (reference sequence). The CDR3 DNA reads as TGTGCCAGTAGAGGGGAAGGGGGCAATCAGCCCCAGCATTTT. Translated, it gives CASRGEGGNQPQHF.